The clone carrying this T cell receptor beta chain was seen a handful of times. The antigen is undetermined. MiXCR, run by TCRdb on the 5' RACE reads, gives a single entry per CDR3 protein. The sample holds fewer than 900,000 distinct CDR3 sequences, 21% seen once. From germline, CDR1 is DFQATT and CDR2 SNEGSKA (reference sequence). V shed 5 bases and J shed 9 bases, with 17 bases lying between them. The CDR3 is 13 residues long. This record comes from a study of identical twins. General study points: Analyses of zero insertions could, in part, be confounded by invariant MAIT and iNKT cells. Excess sharing between twins was weaker in beta out-of-frame sequences.

This sample also appeared in a second study, on T cells expressing NK-cell markers. That paper states: The study sequenced eight donors, seven HCMV-seropositive and one seronegative.

The sequenced sample consisted of PBMCs. The receptor was isolated from a young woman in good health. This chain joins TRBV20-1 and TRBJ2-1; D call uncertain. CDR3 nucleotide sequence: TGCAGTGCTGATAAGACAACCTCATCTGAGCAGTTCTTC. Translated: CSADKTTSSEQFF.